The next 4 T cell receptor beta chains were all read from a single sample in a study of cytomegalovirus exposure and HLA in healthy donors. Here immunoSEQ multiplex PCR was the method, and the copy in TCRdb shows in-frame clones only, minus some. The profile shows 130,000 to 150,000 clones, approximately 92% of them singletons. Material: PBMCs. These receptors were obtained from a woman younger than 30 in good health and CMV-seropositive.

The J gene is TRBJ1-4, the V gene TRBV15; D is perhaps TRBD1 (6 bases). V lost 4 bases, J lost 8 bases, and 17 bases lay in between. Germline V gene sequence: CDR1 LNHNV, CDR2 YYDKDF (reference sequence). The CDR3 contains 15 residues. CDR3 protein: CATSTDRHGREKLFF. The CDR3 DNA reads as TGTGCCACCAGCACAGACAGGCACGGTAGGGAAAAACTGTTTTTT.

The J gene is TRBJ2-7, the V gene TRBV4-2; 8 bases map to TRBD1. The germline CDR1 and CDR2 sequences are LGHNA and YNFKEQ. CDR3 length equals 16 residues. V gave up 1 base and J gave up 2 bases; unmatched junction bases: 7. The CDR3: CASSQAVVQGAYEQYF. CDR3 bases: TGTGCCAGCAGCCAAGCAGTCGTACAGGGGGCCTACGAGCAGTACTTC.

The chain employs TRBV9 and TRBJ2-7; 7 bases are a match to TRBD2. The CDR3 totals 13 residues. Germline assignment: CDR1 SGDLS and CDR2 YYNGEE. Losses at the gene ends were 0 bases for V and 9 bases for J; bases not matched to a gene: 6. This CDR3 reads CASSVAGGRVQYF. The CDR3 bases are TGTGCCAGCAGCGTAGCGGGGGGTAGAGTGCAGTACTTC.

This chain links TRBV6-5 with TRBJ2-5; perhaps TRBD1 as D (6 bases). The CDR3 spans 12 residues. V was cut by 9 bases and J by 2 bases, with 10 bases left in between. The V gene's germline CDR1 is MNHEY and CDR2 SVGAGI. In DNA form, the CDR3 reads TGTGCCAGTCAGGGGAGACAAGAGACCCAGTACTTC. Translating gives CASQGRQETQYF.